This T cell receptor beta chain was found in a study of blood T cell repertoires in COVID-19 (dated by TCRdb to about 2020). Regarding the complete study: Samples covering the acute and convalescent phases of COVID-19 were provided by collaborators in the United States, Italy and Spain. Samples were obtained from the ongoing ImmuneRACE study (first 160 participants) and from some 1,200 subjects provided by 6 global collaborators. Sample metadata almost always included a de-identified subject ID, COVID-19 status, age in years and sex. Subjects who had been exposed to COVID-19, were actively infected with it, or had recovered from it provided the deeply sampled blood TCRbeta repertoires that made up the dataset. The repertoires were made available in a free public database intended to serve as a resource for research on the immune response to SARS-CoV-2. The prospective study material was composed of cDNA or gDNA derived from T cells, B-cell-depleted T cells, or PBMCs. Where available, HLA class I and class II types were taken from metadata supplied by the sample provider and were not determined by assay-based typing. What the authors observed across the whole study: Clinical and demographic metadata were provided uncurated, with the amount varying by source and participant.

Trimming costs V 4 bases and J 1 base, and their ends lie 7 bases apart. The CDR3 has 13 amino acids, counting the end cysteine and phenylalanine. The CDR3 DNA has 39 bases and is translated from base 1. Based on the germline V gene, the CDR1 and CDR2 sequences are KGHSH and LQKENI. The collaborating institutions used their own protocols to collect whole blood in K2EDTA tubes. Collaborator samples were shipped for TCRbeta analysis as frozen whole blood, isolated PBMCs, or DNA extracted from either sample type. TCRbeta CDR3 regions were amplified from genomic DNA by means of the immunoSEQ Assay, a bias-controlled multiplex PCR. Per the original workflow: The number of nucleated cells in each sample was estimated from the amplification of reference gene primers within the assay. Sequence reads were collapsed and filtered to measure the absolute abundance of every unique TCRbeta CDR3 rearrangement. For each sample, productive Simpson clonality was calculated by taking the square root of Simpson's diversity index across productive rearrangements. Sourced from immuneACCESS, this table was stored by TCRdb with only in-frame sequences that have V and J called. A share of the clones is absent; for the studies checked, an unresolved V gene accounts for under half, and the remainder has no known explanation. The V and J calls and clone size were taken over from that table, and D and trimming were inferred from the DNA. In this sample the table shows more than 75,000 clones, approximately 84% of which occur a single time. Together, the top ten hold about 12% of the sample.

This clone is a singleton in its sample. The antigen this receptor binds is unknown. Base qualities are not recorded, but no much larger clone differs from it by a single base. Other DNA sequences in the same sample also yield this CDR3. The source material was peripheral blood. This TCR came from a human donor in a cohort sampled during active COVID-19. The chain was built from TRBV18 and TRBJ1-1; no D segment can be confidently identified. The DNA sequence is TGTGCCAGCTCACGAGACACGAACACTGAAGCTTTCTTT. Translated, this gives CASSRDTNTEAFF.